This T cell receptor (beta chain) was sequenced in a study of CD8 T cells in ankylosing spondylitis. General study results and limits: A subset of motif variants has previously been described in the synovial fluid and blood of reactive arthritis. Ankylosing spondylitis blood appeared to be characterized by a TCR beta motif of fewer than ten highly homologous variants. Reportedly, significant enrichment of disease-linked clones occurred in matched ankylosing spondylitis synovial fluid. Disease-linked clones displayed a CD8+ phenotype and appeared relatively rarely in peripheral blood.

In making TCR beta libraries, quantitative 5'-RACE with molecular barcodes was used. TCRdb re-derived calls from the 5' RACE reads in MiXCR, one entry per CDR3 protein. The sample has some 220,000 distinct CDR3 sequences, about 6.7% seen once. In this sample, this clonotype turned up many times. Its specificity is unknown. The V end was cut by 0 bases, the J end by 0 bases, with 6 bases between. The CDR3 extends over 15 amino acids. Per the germline V gene, CDR1 is SGDLS and CDR2 is YYNGEE. Specimen: blood, either unsorted or a sorted T cell fraction (not recorded which). The chain recombines TRBV9 with TRBJ2-2; perhaps TRBD1 as D (5 bases). The clonotype originates from a male donor with ankylosing spondylitis. The CDR3 coding sequence is TGTGCCAGCAGCGTAGGGGGCGCGAACACCGGGGAGCTGTTTTTT. As protein: CASSVGGANTGELFF. The full variable domain, rest sourced from reference TRBV9 and TRBJ2-2, is DSGVTQTPKHLITATGQRVTLRCSPRSGDLSVYWYQQSLDQGLQFLIQYYNGEERAKGNILERFSAQQFPDLHSELNLSSLELGDSALYFCASSVGGANTGELFFGEGSRLTVL.